Each of the 28 T cell receptor beta chains below was sequenced from the same sample in a study of CD8+ T cells in alopecia areata. Treatment indicated: oral pan-JAK inhibitor, 5-10 mg twice daily. In each case, RNA was isolated and then reverse transcribed into cDNA as the sequencing template. This table comes from immunoSEQ multiplex PCR, and its TCRdb copy is limited to in-frame clones, with some not included. The sample lists roughly 200,000 clones; around two fifths were seen once. The source was CD4+ T cells sorted from blood, collected at roughly week 36, from a patient treated with tofacitinib. Every receptor here comes from a human donor with alopecia areata.

The V call is TRBV10-3, the J call TRBJ2-3, with 10 bases fitting TRBD2. The length of the CDR3 is 16 residues. V was pared by 1 base and J by 4 bases, with 5 bases of the junction left unmatched. Looked up from germline, CDR1 is ENHRY and CDR2 is SYGVKD. CDR3 nucleotides: TGTGCCATCAGTGAGTTTAGCGGGAGGAGGTCAGATACGCAGTATTTT. Protein sequence: CAISEFSGRRSDTQYF.

The rearrangement links TRBV7-2 to TRBJ2-7; perhaps TRBD1 as D (6 bases). Germline CDR1 SGHTA, CDR2 FQGNSA. Trimming took 3 bases from V and 1 from J, leaving 13 bases between them. The CDR3 length is 15 residues. DNA for the CDR3: TGTGCCAGCAGCTTCGGGACACGAGGATCCTACGAGCAGTACTTC. Translating it yields CASSFGTRGSYEQYF.

This clone was counted a few times. This sample also contains other DNA sequences that code for the same CDR3. The chain recombines TRBV18 with TRBJ2-7; D remains ambiguous. V lost 2 bases and J 2 bases, leaving 4 bases between the germline ends. This CDR3 contains 12 residues. Germline lookup yields CDR1 KGHSH and CDR2 LQKENI. CDR3 loop: CASSPGPYEQYF. The CDR3 region has the DNA TGTGCCAGCTCACCAGGACCCTACGAGCAGTACTTC.

This rearrangement joins TRBV4-2 to TRBJ2-1; TRBD1 is a possible D gene (5 bases). The CDR3 consists of 15 residues. Trimming removed 3 bases from V and 7 bases from J, with 16 bases in between. Germline CDR1 is LGHNA and CDR2 is YNFKEQ. As DNA, the CDR3 is TGTGCCAGCAGCCAGGACCCCCCCAAGGGGAATGAGCAGTTCTTC. Encoded protein: CASSQDPPKGNEQFF.

This chain connects TRBV4-1 to TRBJ1-4, with unresolved D. CDR1 is MGHRA, CDR2 YSYEKL, per germline. The CDR3 length is 16 residues. V shed 4 bases and J shed 5 bases, with 17 bases lying between them. CDR3: CASSREGTAENEKLFF. CDR3 nucleotides: TGCGCCAGCAGCCGTGAAGGAACAGCAGAGAATGAAAAACTGTTTTTT.

The chain recombines TRBV13 with TRBJ2-7; D is unresolved. The CDR3 extends over 13 amino acids. Between the trimmed V and J ends, which lost 5 bases and 0 bases, there was a span of 8 bases. Germline CDR1 PRHDT, CDR2 FYEKMQ (reference sequence). The DNA for the CDR3 is TGTGCCAGCAGCCCCCCTGTCTCCTACGAGCAGTACTTC. Translating it yields CASSPPVSYEQYF.

V usage is TRBV27 and J usage is TRBJ2-5; D remains ambiguous. Between the trimmed V and J ends, which lost 4 bases and 13 bases, there was a span of 10 bases. This CDR3 has 10 amino acids. In germline, CDR1 is MNHEY, CDR2 SMNVEV (reference sequence). The CDR3: CASSWNSPYF. The CDR3 DNA reads as TGTGCCAGCAGTTGGAACTCGCCGTACTTC.

The sample holds a few counts of this clone. The CDR3 DNA is TGTGCCACCAGCAGAGAAGACAGAGGGAACACTGAAGCTTTCTTT. As protein: CATSREDRGNTEAFF. The V and J genes are TRBV15 and TRBJ1-1, with D possibly being TRBD1 (5 bases). CDR3 length: 15 residues. Trimming pared 0 bases from V and 1 base from J, leaving 9 bases between. Germline CDR1 reads LNHNV; CDR2 reads YYDKDF (reference sequence). Supplemented by reference TRBV15 and TRBJ1-1, the full variable domain reads DAMVIQNPRYQVTQFGKPVTLSCSQTLNHNVMYWYQQKSSQAPKLLFHYYDKDFNNEADTPDNFQSRRPNTSFCFLDIRSPGLGDTAMYLCATSREDRGNTEAFFGQGTRLTVV.

This clone was found once. The chain couples TRBV4-1 to TRBJ1-2, with 7 bases aligning to TRBD1. This CDR3 spans 13 amino acids. Per the germline V gene, CDR1 is MGHRA and CDR2 is YSYEKL. V shed 5 bases and J 6 bases; nucleotides not matched to a gene: 6. The DNA of the CDR3 is TGCGCCAGCAGCACACCGACAGGGAATGGCTACACCTTC. As protein: CASSTPTGNGYTF.

Only a few counts were recorded for this clone. The chain carries TRBV29-1 and TRBJ2-3; the D gene is possibly TRBD2 (6 bases). The CDR3 consists of 14 residues. The germline V gene encodes CDR1 SQVTM and CDR2 ANQGSEA. V dropped 1 base and J dropped 1 base, with 9 bases sitting between them. The CDR3: CSVEGGGGTDTQYF. The CDR3, as DNA: TGCAGCGTTGAAGGGGGAGGAGGCACAGATACGCAGTATTTT.

This sequence joins TRBV2 and TRBJ1-5; D gene unclear. The V end was cut by 6 bases, the J end by 0 bases, with 9 bases between. Germline V gene lookup returns CDR1 SNHLY and CDR2 FYNNEI. The CDR3 is made up of 14 amino acids. CDR3 region: CASSGWVSNQPQHF. The DNA for the CDR3 is TGTGCCAGCAGCGGTTGGGTTAGCAATCAGCCCCAGCATTTT.

The J gene is TRBJ2-4, the V gene TRBV15; D could derive from TRBD1 or TRBD2 (5 bases each). CDR1 and CDR2 (germline): LNHNV, YYDKDF (reference sequence). Trimming took 1 base from V and 15 from J, leaving 16 bases between them. This CDR3 comprises 13 residues. CDR3 in DNA: TGTGCCACCAGCAGAGTCTTGGGGCGGGCCCCGTACTTC. Translation gives CATSRVLGRAPYF.

The chain combines TRBV25-1 with TRBJ2-1; 7 bases agree with TRBD1. V lost 5 bases, J lost 6 bases, and 13 bases stayed unmatched. Germline lookup yields CDR1 MGHDK and CDR2 SYGVNS. The CDR3 has 16 amino acids. As DNA, the CDR3 is TGTGCCAGCAGTTTGACAGGGATGTTAGGATTCAATGAGCAGTTCTTC. Protein: CASSLTGMLGFNEQFF.

This rearrangement joins TRBV11-2 to TRBJ2-6; D gene ambiguous. The CDR3 has 16 residues. Germline CDR1 reads SGHAT; CDR2 reads FQNNGV. V shed 1 base and J shed 0 bases, with 7 bases lying between them. The CDR3 DNA reads as TGTGCCAGCAGCTTAGGGTTGTCCTCTGGGGCCAACGTCCTGACTTTC. This gives the protein CASSLGLSSGANVLTF.

This clone showed up just once. The DNA of the CDR3 is TGTGCCTGGAGTGTACGCCTAGCGGGACTTATCTACGAGCAGTACTTC. This codes for CAWSVRLAGLIYEQYF. The V gene is TRBV30, the J gene TRBJ2-7; 9 bases fit TRBD2. Germline V gene lookup returns CDR1 GTSNPN and CDR2 SVGIG (reference sequence). This CDR3 contains 16 residues. With 0 bases clipped from V and 3 bases from J, the junction kept 9 bases outside the gene matches.

This clone was detected a few times. The V gene is TRBV4-3, the J gene TRBJ2-1; the D gene is possibly TRBD2 (6 bases). This CDR3 is 13 amino acids long. The germline V gene has CDR1 LGHNA and CDR2 YSLEER. V dropped 4 bases and J dropped 12 bases, with 16 bases sitting between them. The CDR3 sequence is CASSPTADGRQFF. The CDR3 DNA reads as TGCGCCAGCAGCCCGACGGCTGACGGGAGGCAGTTCTTC.

The rearrangement uses TRBV4-3 and TRBJ2-3; maybe TRBD2 (7 bases). Trimming pared 4 bases from V and 3 bases from J, leaving 23 bases between. The germline gives CDR1 LGHNA, CDR2 YSLEER. The CDR3 runs 18 residues. The CDR3 spells CASSPRVGGASGTDTQYF. The CDR3 region has the DNA TGCGCCAGCAGCCCTCGAGTCGGGGGCGCTAGCGGAACAGATACGCAGTATTTT.

Of note for this clone: At the DNA level, this CDR3 is encoded by other sequences in the same sample as well. The V gene is TRBV6-5, the J gene TRBJ2-7; D remains unclear. The CDR3 runs to 11 residues. V lost 6 bases and J 1 base, leaving 4 bases between the germline ends. CDR1 is MNHEY and CDR2 is SVGAGI in the germline V gene. CDR3 in amino acids: CASRTSYEQYF. In DNA form, the CDR3 reads TGTGCCAGCAGGACTTCCTACGAGCAGTACTTC.

The V and J genes are TRBV5-1 and TRBJ2-1; 9 bases align to TRBD1. The germline gives CDR1 SGHRS, CDR2 YFSETQ. The CDR3 is 18 amino acids. Germline trimming cut 2 bases from V and 4 bases from J; bases unmatched to any gene: 13. CDR3 DNA: TGCGCCAGCAGCTTACCCGGGACAGGGAGCGGAAGATACAATGAGCAGTTCTTC. Amino acid sequence: CASSLPGTGSGRYNEQFF.

This clone was observed a handful of times. The chain recombines TRBV4-1 with TRBJ2-7, with D possibly matching TRBD1 (5 bases). Germline V lookup: CDR1 MGHRA, CDR2 YSYEKL. V was shortened by 1 base and J by 2 bases, with 21 bases between the two germline ends. CDR3 length: 18 amino acids. The CDR3 DNA is TGCGCCAGCAGCCAAGGCCCCCCGACAGCACTTACCCCCTACGAGCAGTACTTC. This sequence encodes CASSQGPPTALTPYEQYF.

Concerning this clone itself: Within the sample, other DNA sequences also encode this same CDR3. The chain employs TRBV30 and TRBJ1-4, with no clear D. V lost 3 bases and J 8 bases, leaving 7 bases between the germline ends. The germline gives CDR1 GTSNPN, CDR2 SVGIG (reference sequence). The CDR3 extends over 11 amino acids. The CDR3 DNA follows: TGTGCCTGGAGCGTAGGGGAAAAACTGTTTTTT. Its protein product is CAWSVGEKLFF. Using reference TRBV30 and TRBJ1-4 for the parts outside the CDR3, the full variable domain is SQTIHQWPATLVQPVGSPLSLECTVEGTSNPNLYWYRQAAGRGLQLLFYSVGIGQISSEVPQNLSASRPQDRQFILSSKKLLLSDSGFYLCAWSVGEKLFFGSGTQLSVL.

This rearrangement joins TRBV20-1 to TRBJ2-3; 7 nucleotides agree with TRBD2. This CDR3 comprises 11 residues. The V gene's germline CDR1 is DFQATT and CDR2 SNEGSKA (reference sequence). V shed 7 bases and J 4 bases; nucleotides not matched to a gene: 2. In DNA form, the CDR3 reads TGCAGTGGGGGGGGACCAGATACGCAGTATTTT. Its protein is CSGGGPDTQYF.

This rearrangement joins TRBV28 to TRBJ2-5, with D possibly matching TRBD1 (6 bases). Germline V gives CDR1 MDHEN, CDR2 SYDVKM. Trimming took 6 bases from V and 2 from J, leaving 13 bases between them. The CDR3 runs 14 residues. CDR3 sequence: CASSPTGRQETQYF. CDR3 DNA sequence: TGTGCCAGCAGCCCTACAGGGAGACAAGAGACCCAGTACTTC.

The V and J genes are TRBV18 and TRBJ1-5; D possibly corresponds to TRBD1 (6 bases). This CDR3 is built from 16 residues. Per the germline V gene, CDR1 is KGHSH and CDR2 is LQKENI. V lost 0 bases and J lost 4, with 13 bases in between. Here the CDR3 reads CASSPPGSGTNQPQHF. The CDR3 DNA is TGTGCCAGCTCACCACCGGGATCCGGGACAAATCAGCCCCAGCATTTT.

This clone was counted a few times. This rearrangement joins TRBV2 to TRBJ2-5; 12 nucleotides line up with TRBD2. CDR1 is SNHLY, CDR2 FYNNEI, per germline. The V and J ends lost 5 bases and 1 base, in that order; junction bases with no gene match: 5. The CDR3 totals 16 residues. The CDR3: CASSLTSGSSQETQYF. Written as DNA, the CDR3 is TGTGCCAGCAGTCTGACTAGCGGGAGTTCCCAAGAGACCCAGTACTTC.

The V and J genes are TRBV2 and TRBJ2-5; TRBD2 matches 11 bases. CDR1 and CDR2 from the germline V gene are SNHLY and FYNNEI. V trimming: 1 base; J trimming: 5 bases; junction bases outside the gene matches: 12. CDR3 length: 18 residues. The CDR3, as DNA: TGTGCCAGCAGTGAAGATATAGCGGGAGGGCGTCCAGGGGAGACCCAGTACTTC. Protein sequence: CASSEDIAGGRPGETQYF. The variable domain in full, completed from reference TRBV2 and TRBJ2-5, reads EPEVTQTPSHQVTQMGQEVILRCVPISNHLYFYWYRQILGQKVEFLVSFYNNEISEKSEIFDDQFSVERPDGSNFTLKIRSTKLEDSAMYFCASSEDIAGGRPGETQYFGPGTRLLVL.

The chain couples TRBV6-5 to TRBJ1-1; D may be TRBD1 (6 bases). The germline V and J ends were trimmed by 5 bases and 11 bases, with 21 bases remaining between them. The CDR3 loop spans 14 amino acids. From germline, CDR1 is MNHEY and CDR2 SVGAGI. The CDR3 sequence is CASSPRGGGRKAFF. For the CDR3, the DNA is TGTGCCAGCAGTCCTCGTGGGGGGGGGCGAAAGGCTTTCTTT.

V gene TRBV30 combines with J gene TRBJ2-1; no clear D. Trimming left V 4 bases short and J 1 base short, with 17 bases between. The CDR3 loop spans 16 amino acids. Per the germline V gene, CDR1 is GTSNPN and CDR2 is SVGIG (reference sequence). The DNA for the CDR3 is TGTGCCTGGACGGAGACCGCTCTCTTTTCCTACAATGAGCAGTTCTTC. Protein sequence: CAWTETALFSYNEQFF.